Shown below are 32 T cell receptor beta chains from a single sample sequenced in a study of blood T cell repertoires in COVID-19. Generated by immunoSEQ multiplex PCR, the TCRdb table keeps only in-frame clones and is missing some. The sample yields about 240,000 clones, 83% seen once. Sequencing was done on a sample of peripheral blood. These receptors all come from a human donor in a cohort sampled during active COVID-19.

J is TRBJ2-1 and V is TRBV5-1, with a weak D call TRBD1 (8 bases). Germline V gene data show CDR1 as SGHRS and CDR2 as YFSETQ. The CDR3 runs 16 residues. V was trimmed by 5 bases and J by 6 bases, leaving 21 bases between them. CDR3 nucleotides: TGCGCCAGCAGTTGGACAGGGAAGGGGGAGGGCAATGAGCAGTTCTTC. It yields the protein CASSWTGKGEGNEQFF.

This clone was seen more than once but under ten times. This chain joins TRBV5-1 and TRBJ2-7; the D gene is possibly TRBD1 (6 bases). The CDR3 loop spans 13 amino acids. Germline V gene sequence: CDR1 SGHRS, CDR2 YFSETQ. V was pared by 0 bases and J by 3 bases, with 7 bases between. CDR3 sequence: CASSLGTDYEQYF. CDR3 DNA sequence: TGCGCCAGCAGCTTGGGGACAGACTACGAGCAGTACTTC.

V and J are TRBV10-3 and TRBJ2-3, with TRBD2 matching over 12 bases. The CDR3 consists of 15 residues. Per the germline V gene, CDR1 is ENHRY and CDR2 is SYGVKD. The trim removed 2 bases at V and 6 bases at J, leaving 3 bases unmatched. For the CDR3, the DNA is TGTGCCATCAGTGAGGTGCTAGCGGGAGGGGATACGCAGTATTTT. Its translation is CAISEVLAGGDTQYF.

The J gene is TRBJ2-5, the V gene TRBV19, with 7 bases that match TRBD1. This CDR3 is built from 14 residues. Germline V gene lookup returns CDR1 LNHDA and CDR2 SQIVND (reference sequence). Trimming at V came to 8 bases and at J to 4 bases, leaving 10 bases not matched to a gene. In DNA form, the CDR3 reads TGTGCCAGTTCATCAGGGGGTCGTAGAGAGACCCAGTACTTC. Amino acid sequence: CASSSGGRRETQYF.

This clone has just one count. The rearrangement links TRBV5-4 to TRBJ2-3, with 10 bases identical to TRBD2. CDR1 is SGHNT and CDR2 is YYREEE in the germline V gene (reference sequence). This CDR3 region has 16 residues. V was clipped by 4 bases and J by 1 base; unmatched bases: 6. The CDR3 DNA reads TGTGCCAGCAGCCACGGAGGGACTAGCGGCACAGATACGCAGTATTTT. This encodes CASSHGGTSGTDTQYF.

CDR3 DNA sequence: TGTGCCAGCAGCCAAGAGACCGGGTACCAAGAGACCCAGTACTTC. Translation: CASSQETGYQETQYF. This rearrangement joins TRBV3-1 (or the pseudogene TRBV3-2) to TRBJ2-5; D gene unclear. Germline V lookup: CDR1 LGHDT, CDR2 YNNKEL (reference sequence). The V and J ends lost 0 bases and 0 bases respectively, with 8 bases between them. CDR3 length: 15 residues.

The genes are TRBV27 and TRBJ2-7; TRBD1 agrees at 8 bases. The CDR3 contains 15 residues. Per germline, CDR1 MNHEY and CDR2 SMNVEV (reference sequence). V gave up 7 bases and J gave up 11 bases; unmatched junction bases: 19. The CDR3 coding sequence is TGTGCCAGCACCCAACGTCGGACAGGGACCTTAAAAGAGTACTTC. The encoded protein is CASTQRRTGTLKEYF.

The chain joins TRBV28 to TRBJ1-2; perhaps TRBD1 as D (5 bases). The CDR3 extends over 14 amino acids. V lost 6 bases and J 2 bases, leaving 13 bases between the germline ends. Germline lookup yields CDR1 MDHEN and CDR2 SYDVKM. The CDR3, as DNA: TGTGCCAGCAGCATGGGAGGGGAGAACTATGGCTACACCTTC. Encoded protein: CASSMGGENYGYTF.

This chain uses TRBV27 with TRBJ1-5; D may be TRBD1 (5 bases). CDR3 length: 13 amino acids. V was pared by 6 bases and J by 5 bases, with 11 bases between. Germline V lookup: CDR1 MNHEY, CDR2 SMNVEV (reference sequence). The CDR3 region has the DNA TGTGCCAGCAGATCCACAGGAGATCAGCCCCAGCATTTT. As protein: CASRSTGDQPQHF.

This chain joins TRBV5-4 and TRBJ2-7; TRBD2 aligns across 7 bases. V lost 4 bases, J lost 2 bases, and 6 bases stayed unmatched. The length of the CDR3 is 14 residues. The V gene's germline CDR1 is SGHNT and CDR2 YYREEE (reference sequence). CDR3 sequence (DNA): TGTGCCAGCAGCCGAAGCGGGATCGCCTACGAGCAGTACTTC. This gives the protein CASSRSGIAYEQYF.

The chain joins TRBV3-1 (or the pseudogene TRBV3-2) to TRBJ2-5, with 8 bases fitting TRBD1. The CDR3 is made up of 15 amino acids. The ends lost 4 bases at V and 1 base at J; junction bases unmatched: 5. Germline V CDR1 and CDR2: LGHDT, YNNKEL (reference sequence). The CDR3 nucleotides read TGTGCCAGCAGCCTCGGACAGGGTCCCCAAGAGACCCAGTACTTC. Amino acids: CASSLGQGPQETQYF.

This clone was detected once. The V and J genes are TRBV7-9 and TRBJ2-4; the D gene is possibly TRBD1 (6 bases). V was pared by 3 bases and J by 1 base, with 16 bases between. Germline V gives CDR1 SEHNR, CDR2 FQNEAQ (reference sequence). The CDR3 contains 17 residues. As DNA, the CDR3 is TGTGCCAGCAGCTTTTCCAGGGCAGGGGAGGCCAAAAACATTCAGTACTTC. Protein: CASSFSRAGEAKNIQYF.

The DNA of the CDR3 is TGTGCCAGTAGTCCAGGCCCTCGAGGCAATCAGCCCCAGCATTTT. Its translation is CASSPGPRGNQPQHF. V usage is TRBV19 and J usage is TRBJ1-5; D gene uncertain. Trimming took off 5 bases at V and 2 bases at J, with 13 bases between the two ends. The germline V gene has CDR1 LNHDA and CDR2 SQIVND (reference sequence). This CDR3 region has 15 residues. The full variable domain, its missing parts supplied by reference TRBV19 and TRBJ1-5, is DGGITQSPKYLFRKEGQNVTLSCEQNLNHDAMYWYRQDPGQGLRLIYYSQIVNDFQKGDIAEGYSVSREKKESFPLTVTSAQKNPTAFYLCASSPGPRGNQPQHFGDGTRLSIL.

This rearrangement joins TRBV9 to TRBJ2-5, with a weak D call TRBD1 (7 bases). V was clipped by 4 bases and J by 4 bases, with 14 bases between them. The CDR3 extends over 14 amino acids. Germline loops: CDR1 SGDLS, CDR2 YYNGEE. CDR3 sequence: CASSSRGVPETQYF. Here the CDR3 DNA reads TGTGCCAGCAGCTCCAGGGGGGTCCCAGAGACCCAGTACTTC. The full variable domain, with the rest looked up from reference TRBV9 and TRBJ2-5, is DSGVTQTPKHLITATGQRVTLRCSPRSGDLSVYWYQQSLDQGLQFLIQYYNGEERAKGNILERFSAQQFPDLHSELNLSSLELGDSALYFCASSSRGVPETQYFGPGTRLLVL.

V and J are TRBV21-1 and TRBJ2-3; the table gives TRBD2 as D, unverified against the DNA. TRBV21-1 is labeled a pseudogene. This CDR3 has 16 amino acids. The CDR3 bases are TGTGCCAGCAGCAAAGAAGGTAGCGGGTTTAAAGATACGCAGTATTTT. It is translated as CASSKEGSGFKDTQYF.

The chain carries TRBV12-3 or TRBV12-4 and TRBJ1-1; D is undetermined. Trimming stripped 8 bases from V and 12 bases from J, with 16 bases between. The CDR3 runs to 11 residues. Written as DNA, the CDR3 is TGTGCCAGCCGAAGTTTAGAGGTAACTTTCTTT. Translated: CASRSLEVTFF.

This rearrangement joins TRBV10-3 to TRBJ1-5; D not resolved. V was trimmed by 10 bases and J by 5 bases, leaving 12 bases between them. Per the germline V gene, CDR1 is ENHRY and CDR2 is SYGVKD. The CDR3 spans 12 residues. The CDR3 region is CATAGDDQPQHF. As DNA, the CDR3 is TGTGCCACGGCCGGAGATGATCAGCCCCAGCATTTT.

This chain links TRBV9 with TRBJ1-6; 8 bases map to TRBD1. The trim removed 2 bases at V and 7 bases at J, leaving 8 bases unmatched. Germline V lookup: CDR1 SGDLS, CDR2 YYNGEE. The CDR3 is made up of 16 amino acids. The DNA for the CDR3 is TGTGCCAGCAGCGTGTCGACGACAGGGGTAAATTCACCCCTCCACTTT. Translated: CASSVSTTGVNSPLHF.

This chain uses TRBV12-5 with TRBJ2-7, with D perhaps TRBD2 (6 bases). Looked up from germline, CDR1 is LGHNT and CDR2 is FRNRAP. The length of the CDR3 is 11 residues. Trimming took off 5 bases at V and 4 bases at J, with 6 bases between the two ends. CDR3 loop: CASGGGYEQYF. The CDR3 DNA reads TGTGCTAGTGGTGGGGGGTACGAGCAGTACTTC.

V gene TRBV5-5 combines with J gene TRBJ1-2, with 8 bases matching TRBD1. The CDR3 has 16 amino acids. Unmatched junction bases numbered 16, after V lost 4 bases and J lost 8 bases. Germline V gives CDR1 SGHKS, CDR2 YYEKEE (reference sequence). The CDR3 protein is CASSLAAGGFYEGYTF. CDR3 nucleotide sequence: TGTGCCAGCAGCCTTGCGGCAGGGGGCTTCTACGAGGGCTACACCTTC.

This chain uses TRBV3-1 (or the pseudogene TRBV3-2) with TRBJ2-1; a weak D match, TRBD1 (6 bases). V shed 4 bases and J shed 8 bases, with 12 bases lying between them. CDR3 length: 13 amino acids. Germline assignment: CDR1 LGHDT and CDR2 YNNKEL (reference sequence). The CDR3 DNA reads TGTGCCAGCAGCCTGAACCCAGGGGATGAGCAGTTCTTC. Residues: CASSLNPGDEQFF.

The chain has TRBV20-1 and TRBJ1-2; 8 bases align to TRBD1. The CDR3 has 14 amino acids. The germline V gene has CDR1 DFQATT and CDR2 SNEGSKA (reference sequence). V lost 3 bases to trimming and J lost 8 bases; unmatched junction nucleotides: 11. DNA for the CDR3: TGCAGTGCTAGTAGGACAGGGTACCCAATGGGCTACACCTTC. This translates into CSASRTGYPMGYTF.

The chain carries TRBV28 and TRBJ1-5; D not certain. Germline loops: CDR1 MDHEN, CDR2 SYDVKM. The V end lost 6 bases, the J end lost 3 bases, and 15 bases lay between the germline ends. There are 15 residues in the CDR3. The CDR3 DNA sequence: TGTGCCAGCAGCCCCCCGGGAGTTAACAATCAGCCCCAGCATTTT. Translating it yields CASSPPGVNNQPQHF.

The chain is built from TRBV10-1 and TRBJ2-7; D perhaps matches TRBD1 (5 bases). V lost 3 bases to trimming and J lost 5 bases, with 11 bases between them. Germline assignment: CDR1 WNHNN and CDR2 SYGVQD (reference sequence). The CDR3 contains 13 residues. CDR3 DNA: TGCGCCAGCAGTGAACGGACACTCCACGAGCAGTACTTC. Its translation is CASSERTLHEQYF.

The rearrangement joins TRBV27 to TRBJ2-4; 9 bases are a match to TRBD2. This CDR3 has 15 amino acids. J gave up 6 bases and V 5 bases, and 8 bases lay outside the gene matches. Germline CDR1 and CDR2: MNHEY and SMNVEV (reference sequence). The CDR3 DNA is TGTGCCAGCAGTAATAGCGGGGGTCGGGGAAACATTCAGTACTTC. It translates to CASSNSGGRGNIQYF.

This clone appeared a few times. This chain connects TRBV11-2 to TRBJ1-1; no reliable D call. Trimming stripped 5 bases from V and 3 bases from J, with 16 bases between. The CDR3 length is 15 residues. From germline, CDR1 is SGHAT and CDR2 FQNNGV. The CDR3 region is CASSPRGQWDTEAFF. For the CDR3, the DNA is TGTGCCAGCAGCCCCAGAGGGCAATGGGACACTGAAGCTTTCTTT.

The chain couples TRBV15 to TRBJ1-3; D is undetermined. Trimming left V 0 bases short and J 0 bases short, with 12 bases between. Germline CDR1 and CDR2: LNHNV and YYDKDF (reference sequence). This CDR3 is 17 amino acids long. CDR3 loop: CATSRDPGSNSGNTIYF. The CDR3, as DNA: TGTGCCACCAGCAGAGATCCAGGTTCTAACTCTGGAAACACCATATATTTT.

The chain links TRBV7-9 to TRBJ2-2; 11 nucleotides align to TRBD2. In germline, CDR1 is SEHNR, CDR2 FQNEAQ (reference sequence). The CDR3 consists of 17 residues. With V trimmed by 3 bases and J by 2 bases, 5 bases remained unmatched. The CDR3: CASSLALAGGNTGELFF. The DNA of the CDR3 is TGTGCCAGCAGCTTGGCCCTAGCGGGGGGAAACACCGGGGAGCTGTTTTTT.

The V gene is TRBV3-1 (or the pseudogene TRBV3-2), the J gene TRBJ2-1; 13 positions agree with TRBD2. This CDR3 is built from 17 residues. Germline V gene sequence: CDR1 LGHDT, CDR2 YNNKEL (reference sequence). Germline trimming cut 5 bases from V and 4 bases from J; bases unmatched to any gene: 8. CDR3 DNA: TGTGCCAGCAGCTACGGACTAGCGGGAGAGGAATACAATGAGCAGTTCTTC. It is translated as CASSYGLAGEEYNEQFF.

The genes are TRBV7-2 and TRBJ2-1; maybe TRBD1 (5 bases). Germline CDR1 reads SGHTA; CDR2 reads FQGNSA. The CDR3 is 16 residues long. Trimming removed 5 bases from V and 6 bases from J, with 20 bases in between. CDR3 sequence: CASSHPAQDGFNEQFF. Written as DNA, the CDR3 is TGTGCCAGCAGCCATCCAGCACAGGACGGATTCAATGAGCAGTTCTTC.

The rearrangement uses TRBV4-1 and TRBJ1-3; the D is unclear. Trimming shortened V by 0 bases and J by 2 bases, and 20 bases separated the two germline ends. The CDR3 runs 19 residues. Germline V gene lookup returns CDR1 MGHRA and CDR2 YSYEKL. The DNA for the CDR3 is TGCGCCAGCAGCCAAGAAATTGCGGGAGTTACAGCTCCTGGAAACACCATATATTTT. It codes for CASSQEIAGVTAPGNTIYF.

This clone was counted at least ten times. This rearrangement joins TRBV3-1 (or the pseudogene TRBV3-2) to TRBJ1-2; D gene ambiguous. V was trimmed by 0 bases and J by 7 bases, leaving 12 bases between them. Germline V lookup: CDR1 LGHDT, CDR2 YNNKEL (reference sequence). The CDR3 sequence is 14 residues long. DNA for the CDR3: TGTGCCAGCAGCCAAGATGTGGGAGTTCGTGGCTACACCTTC. It codes for CASSQDVGVRGYTF.